This T cell receptor beta chain was identified in a study of blood T cell repertoires in COVID-19. Per germline, CDR1 SGHDT and CDR2 YYEEEE. The CDR3 loop spans 15 amino acids. The V gene end was trimmed by 3 bases and the J gene end by 4 bases; junction bases not matched to a gene: 6. The assay was immunoSEQ multiplex PCR, and TCRdb's table has in-frame clones only and misses some. This sample has approximately 88,000 clones, with 75% to 85% found just once. This receptor was taken from an elderly woman with acute or convalescent COVID-19. The sequencing sample was made of peripheral blood. The chain uses TRBV5-6 and TRBJ2-1; 8 bases line up with TRBD2. For the CDR3, the DNA is TGTGCCAGCAGCTCGCGGGAGGAAGGTTACAATGAGCAGTTCTTC. It translates to CASSSREEGYNEQFF.